This entry concerns a single T cell receptor beta chain. The antigen it recognizes is unknown. Within one base of it there is no much larger clone, and no base qualities were kept. The data were obtained in a study of CD8+ T cells in alopecia areata (dated by TCRdb to 2016 to 2018). Study-level background: Treated patients were enrolled in an open-label pilot trial of oral tofacitinib at 5 to 10 mg twice daily for moderate-to-severe alopecia areata. To study T cell clonal expansion in alopecia areata, the researchers applied high-throughput TCRbeta sequencing to both the C3H/HeJ mouse model and human patients. The RNA source kit depended on sample type: the PAXgene miRNA kit for fixed scalp, the miRNeasy kit for PBMCs, and the RNeasy kit for mouse skin. Tofacitinib was given for 6 to 18 months, followed by 6 months of follow-up off drug to assess delayed response and recurrence. immunoSEQ multiplex PCR using 35 Vbeta forward primers and 13 Jbeta reverse primers was used to amplify TCRbeta CDR3 regions. Biopsies were taken from tofacitinib-treated patients at baseline and again at 4 and 24 weeks into treatment, and several of those patients also had a later scalp biopsy. Clonality in the scalp was compared among normal scalp (n=4), patchy alopecia areata scalp (n=8), and alopecia totalis/universalis scalp (n=8). In humans, TCRbeta sequencing was performed on scalp tissue and on sorted CD4+ and CD8+ peripheral blood T cells from healthy controls and from patients with patchy or totalis/universalis alopecia areata.

The label giving this sample's time point can be read as: baseline before oral tofacitinib. Lesional scalp punch biopsies and peripheral blood were collected from alopecia areata patients. After PBMCs were isolated by density centrifugation and stained for CD3, CD4 and CD8, a FACSAria was used to sort CD4+ and CD8+ T cells. Study-wide conclusions, independent of this receptor: Compared with normal scalp, lesional scalp, particularly in alopecia totalis/universalis, had higher clonality and more expanded CD8+ clones, which suggests antigenic drive. Shared TCR sequences between patients were less evident than in mice, which may be partly attributable to HLA diversity in the patient population. Unlike mouse skin, which is dominated by gammadelta T cells, normal human skin has resident alphabeta T cells that are also sequenced, and this complicates analysis of the scalp TCR repertoire.

Library construction relied on the immunoSEQ multiplex PCR assay. RNA was extracted from all samples and reverse transcribed into cDNA, which served as template for TCR sequencing. First-strand cDNA was synthesized using SuperScript III with a 2:1 mix of oligo-dT and random hexamers. Amplification bias was assessed with a synthetic immune receptor repertoire, and residual bias was removed computationally. From the authors' description of their analysis: Raw reads were preprocessed to remove errors, and CDR3 was defined by IMGT conventions from the conserved cysteine to phenylalanine. Clonality was computed by normalizing Shannon entropy by log2 of the number of productive unique TCRs and subtracting the result from 1. Whether each scalp clone was CD4 or CD8 was inferred by checking scalp TCRbeta sequences against the CD4 and CD8 repertoires from sorted blood. Held by TCRdb, this immuneACCESS table contains in-frame sequences only and omits some clones. Under half of the omission traces to an unresolved V gene where checked; the cause of the rest is unknown. The DNA was the basis for D and trimming; V, J and clone size are from that table. This sample has under 250,000 clones in its table, and more than 45% of those were observed once. The top ten clones comprise around 0.44% of the sample.

The CDR3 starts with the cysteine, ends with the phenylalanine, and has 12 residues. The kept DNA is CDR3 alone, 36 bases in frame from the first base. V loses 3 bases of germline sequence and J loses 4 bases, and the interval between the two ends is 9 bases. The germline V gene (reference sequence) provides CDR1 GTSNPN and CDR2 SVGIG. Here the chain combines TRBV30 and TRBJ2-5, with TRBD2 tentatively as D gene (6 bases match). The clonotype comes from a human donor with alopecia areata. The input for sequencing was CD4+ T cells sorted from blood, taken at week 0. The CDR3 is CAWRFGGETQYF. The DNA is TGTGCCTGGAGATTCGGGGGAGAGACCCAGTACTTC.